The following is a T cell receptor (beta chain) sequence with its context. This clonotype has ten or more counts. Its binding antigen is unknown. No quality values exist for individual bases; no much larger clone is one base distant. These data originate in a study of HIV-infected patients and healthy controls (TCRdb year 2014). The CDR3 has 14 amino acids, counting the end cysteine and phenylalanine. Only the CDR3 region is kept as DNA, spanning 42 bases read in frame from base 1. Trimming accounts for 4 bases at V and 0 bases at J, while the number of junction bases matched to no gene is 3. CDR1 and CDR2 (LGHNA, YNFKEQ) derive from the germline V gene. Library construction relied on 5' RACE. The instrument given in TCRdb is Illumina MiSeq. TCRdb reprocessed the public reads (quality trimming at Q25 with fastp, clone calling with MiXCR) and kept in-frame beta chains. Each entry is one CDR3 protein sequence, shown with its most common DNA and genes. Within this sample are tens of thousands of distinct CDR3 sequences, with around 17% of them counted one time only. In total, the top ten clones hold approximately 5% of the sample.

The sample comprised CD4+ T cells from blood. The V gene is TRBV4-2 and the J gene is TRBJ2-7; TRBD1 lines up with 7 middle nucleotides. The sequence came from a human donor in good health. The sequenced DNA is TGTGCCAGCAGCCGGGGACAGAGCTCCTACGAGCAGTACTTC. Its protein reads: CASSRGQSSYEQYF.